This is a list of T cell receptor beta chains from one sample in a study of technical replicates of blood from four donors. Produced via immunoSEQ multiplex PCR; TCRdb's table is partial and in-frame only. The sample has over 10,000 clones; 70% to 90% are singletons. The sample comprised PBMCs. The receptors were gathered from a human donor in good health. The CDR3 runs from the conserved cysteine through the conserved F or W. Fields, in order: V gene, clone size, D gene, J gene, CDR3 protein. D genes are given only for firm matches. Clone size is shown for a subset of rows, as once, few, many or a class of expanded clone.

v_gene: TRBV6-5; abundance: .; d_gene: TRBD1; j_gene: TRBJ2-2; CDR3aa: CASSWDSPSNTGELFF
v_gene: TRBV5-6; abundance: once; d_gene: .; j_gene: TRBJ2-1; CDR3aa: CASSLTGQPYNEQFF
v_gene: TRBV23-1; abundance: .; d_gene: TRBD1; j_gene: TRBJ2-6; CDR3aa: CASSQHSWTGARGANVLTF
v_gene: TRBV10-2; abundance: .; d_gene: .; j_gene: TRBJ2-7; CDR3aa: CASSLLQVIHEQYF
v_gene: TRBV4-2; abundance: .; d_gene: .; j_gene: TRBJ2-1; CDR3aa: CASSQGAGSGEQFF
v_gene: TRBV4-2; abundance: .; d_gene: .; j_gene: TRBJ1-4; CDR3aa: CASSQTQGPGEKLFF
v_gene: TRBV18; abundance: .; d_gene: TRBD2; j_gene: TRBJ2-7; CDR3aa: CASSPPNKRELYEQYF
v_gene: TRBV5-1; abundance: .; d_gene: TRBD2; j_gene: TRBJ2-7; CDR3aa: CASSLAQDSGSTYEQYF
v_gene: TRBV5-4; abundance: .; d_gene: .; j_gene: TRBJ2-5; CDR3aa: CASSLEIGTSQETQYF
v_gene: TRBV7-6; abundance: .; d_gene: .; j_gene: TRBJ1-1; CDR3aa: CASSPGQWDEAFF
v_gene: TRBV19; abundance: .; d_gene: TRBD1; j_gene: TRBJ1-5; CDR3aa: CASQPGQGIQPQHF
v_gene: TRBV2; abundance: .; d_gene: .; j_gene: TRBJ2-7; CDR3aa: CASSEGLDYEQYF
v_gene: TRBV5-1; abundance: .; d_gene: TRBD1; j_gene: TRBJ1-4; CDR3aa: CASSLTGRRGEKLFF
v_gene: TRBV5-8; abundance: .; d_gene: TRBD1; j_gene: TRBJ2-3; CDR3aa: CASSHRGDTQYF
v_gene: TRBV27; abundance: .; d_gene: TRBD2; j_gene: TRBJ2-2; CDR3aa: CASSFVGLAENTGELFF
v_gene: TRBV15; abundance: .; d_gene: .; j_gene: TRBJ2-5; CDR3aa: CATSRESGETQYF
v_gene: TRBV13; abundance: .; d_gene: TRBD2; j_gene: TRBJ2-3; CDR3aa: CASSGGLAGEFTDTQYF
v_gene: TRBV29-1; abundance: .; d_gene: TRBD1; j_gene: TRBJ2-5; CDR3aa: CSVEVWDRGETQYF
v_gene: TRBV7-2; abundance: once; d_gene: TRBD2; j_gene: TRBJ2-7; CDR3aa: CASSPQRGGEQYF
v_gene: TRBV10-3; abundance: .; d_gene: TRBD2; j_gene: TRBJ2-7; CDR3aa: CAISGEVAGDHEQYF
v_gene: TRBV10-3; abundance: .; d_gene: TRBD2; j_gene: TRBJ2-1; CDR3aa: CAISDLSGRLSNEQFF
v_gene: TRBV7-3; abundance: .; d_gene: TRBD1; j_gene: TRBJ2-1; CDR3aa: CASSPDRDREQFF
v_gene: TRBV25-1; abundance: once; d_gene: TRBD2; j_gene: TRBJ2-7; CDR3aa: CASSESSGGIYEQYF
v_gene: TRBV10-3; abundance: .; d_gene: TRBD1; j_gene: TRBJ2-7; CDR3aa: CAISDTGGLRYEQYF
v_gene: TRBV5-1; abundance: .; d_gene: .; j_gene: TRBJ1-6; CDR3aa: CASSMSGATRSNSPLHF
v_gene: TRBV15; abundance: .; d_gene: .; j_gene: TRBJ2-2; CDR3aa: CATSRDGGVTGELFF
v_gene: TRBV18; abundance: .; d_gene: TRBD1; j_gene: TRBJ2-2; CDR3aa: CASSPPEQGAGELFF
v_gene: TRBV11-2; abundance: .; d_gene: TRBD1; j_gene: TRBJ2-2; CDR3aa: CASSWAGGNTGELFF
v_gene: TRBV11-3; abundance: .; d_gene: .; j_gene: TRBJ1-5; CDR3aa: CASSLYEQNNQPQHF
v_gene: TRBV7-9; abundance: .; d_gene: TRBD2; j_gene: TRBJ2-1; CDR3aa: CASSPSGSRNEQFF
v_gene: TRBV29-1; abundance: once; d_gene: TRBD2; j_gene: TRBJ2-1; CDR3aa: CSAINGGTHNEQFF
v_gene: TRBV11-3; abundance: .; d_gene: TRBD2; j_gene: TRBJ2-1; CDR3aa: CASSLGTSSYNEQFF
v_gene: TRBV19; abundance: .; d_gene: .; j_gene: TRBJ2-2; CDR3aa: CASSRGSSVPGELFF
v_gene: TRBV9; abundance: .; d_gene: TRBD1; j_gene: TRBJ2-3; CDR3aa: CASSPEGGQSTDTQYF
v_gene: TRBV5-1; abundance: .; d_gene: .; j_gene: TRBJ2-1; CDR3aa: CASSLQDSGNEQFF
v_gene: TRBV7-2; abundance: .; d_gene: .; j_gene: TRBJ2-5; CDR3aa: CASSFQGGRQETQYF
v_gene: TRBV10-2; abundance: .; d_gene: TRBD2; j_gene: TRBJ2-7; CDR3aa: CASSGSGGRAYEQYF
v_gene: TRBV5-1; abundance: once; d_gene: .; j_gene: TRBJ2-7; CDR3aa: CASSPSSSDDEQYF
v_gene: TRBV11-2; abundance: .; d_gene: TRBD2; j_gene: TRBJ2-2; CDR3aa: CASSPGGEQYTGELFF
v_gene: TRBV5-8; abundance: .; d_gene: TRBD1; j_gene: TRBJ2-5; CDR3aa: CASSAGTGVRFGQETQYF
v_gene: TRBV28; abundance: .; d_gene: .; j_gene: TRBJ1-2; CDR3aa: CASSSSHPWGDGYTF
v_gene: TRBV6-6; abundance: .; d_gene: TRBD2; j_gene: TRBJ2-1; CDR3aa: CASRGLAGDHNEQFF
v_gene: TRBV2; abundance: .; d_gene: .; j_gene: TRBJ1-4; CDR3aa: CASSDSSEKLFF
v_gene: TRBV5-1; abundance: .; d_gene: TRBD1; j_gene: TRBJ1-1; CDR3aa: CASSSQGAAPAFF